The 30 T cell receptor beta chains given below trace back to one sample, sequenced in a study of T-cell reconstitution after alpha-beta-depleted transplantation in children. Unique molecular identifiers were used to barcode this TCRbeta library. Each CDR3 protein gets one entry after TCRdb re-called the PCR reads with MiXCR. The repertoire holds about a million distinct CDR3 sequences, 25% to 35% seen once, with roughly 27% in the top ten. The sample here was PBMCs, mostly from graft donor cells, taken 360 days after TCRalphabeta/CD19-depleted stem cell transplant. These receptors came from a boy under two years old who had a stem cell transplant for SCID, so the T cells may come from the graft donor.

This clonotype was counted a few times. This chain uses TRBV6-1 with TRBJ2-2, with D tentatively TRBD1 (5 bases). CDR3 length: 15 amino acids. Germline values: CDR1 MNHNS, CDR2 SASEGT. The V end lost 7 bases, the J end lost 4 bases, and 16 bases lay between the germline ends. The CDR3 reads CASNSGLIPTGELFF. CDR3 sequence (DNA): TGTGCCAGCAACTCAGGGCTCATTCCCACCGGGGAGCTGTTTTTT.

This clonotype showed up just a few times. The chain is built from TRBV12-3 or TRBV12-4 and TRBJ1-5, with a tentative D call TRBD1 (5 bases). CDR3 length equals 16 residues. The ends were cut back, 2 bases at V and 3 bases at J, with 14 bases in the middle. The CDR3 sequence is CASSLPPGFHNQPQHF. The CDR3 DNA follows: TGTGCCAGCAGTTTACCCCCAGGGTTCCACAATCAGCCCCAGCATTTT.

This clonotype was observed a few times. The chain uses TRBV7-6 and TRBJ2-5; 7 bases are a match to TRBD1. The CDR3 loop spans 18 amino acids. CDR1 is SGHVS, CDR2 FNYEAQ, per germline. The ends lost 1 base at V and 5 bases at J; junction bases unmatched: 16. CDR3 residues: CASSLGIGRGGDRETQYF. The CDR3 DNA follows: TGTGCCAGCAGCTTAGGAATTGGACGAGGGGGCGATAGGGAGACCCAGTACTTC.

The CDR3 nucleotides are TGCGCCAGCAGCTTGGCACATCGGGGAGAGACCCAGTACTTC. It encodes CASSLAHRGETQYF. The chain uses TRBV5-1 and TRBJ2-5; D is possibly TRBD2 (5 bases). The CDR3 extends over 14 amino acids. The V and J ends lost 0 bases and 4 bases respectively, with 10 bases between them. CDR1 and CDR2 (germline): SGHRS, YFSETQ.

The chain joins TRBV6-2 or TRBV6-3 to TRBJ2-3, with D possibly TRBD1 on 5 matching bases. The CDR3 has 15 residues. Germline V CDR1 and CDR2: MNHEY, SVGEGT. V lost 6 bases to trimming and J lost 2 bases, with 15 bases between them. CDR3: CASSPQGRHTDTQYF. CDR3 sequence (DNA): TGTGCCAGCAGCCCCCAGGGAAGGCACACAGATACGCAGTATTTT.

The V call is TRBV20-1, the J call TRBJ1-2; the D is unclear. The CDR3 covers 12 residues. The germline V gene encodes CDR1 DFQATT and CDR2 SNEGSKA (reference sequence). The V gene lost 6 bases and the J gene lost 0 bases, with 8 bases spanning the gap. The CDR3 sequence: CSANAANYGYTF. In DNA, the CDR3 is TGCAGTGCCAATGCAGCTAACTATGGCTACACCTTC.

This clonotype has just a few counts. The rearrangement uses TRBV12-3 or TRBV12-4 and TRBJ1-2, with a weak D call TRBD1 (6 bases). V lost 3 bases and J lost 1, with 12 bases in between. CDR3 length: 15 residues. The CDR3 is CASSFRGLYNYGYTF. In DNA form, the CDR3 reads TGTGCCAGCAGTTTTCGGGGGCTTTATAACTATGGCTACACCTTC.

V is TRBV28 and J is TRBJ2-5, with D possibly TRBD1 on 5 matching bases. V shed 3 bases and J shed 3 bases, with 11 bases lying between them. Germline V gives CDR1 MDHEN, CDR2 SYDVKM. This CDR3 is 14 amino acids long. CDR3 protein: CASSFPDSKETQYF. As DNA, the CDR3 is TGTGCCAGCAGTTTCCCAGACAGCAAAGAGACCCAGTACTTC. Drawing the rest from reference TRBV28 and TRBJ2-5, the complete variable domain is DVKVTQSSRYLVKRTGEKVFLECVQDMDHENMFWYRQDPGLGLRLIYFSYDVKMKEKGDIPEGYSVSREKKERFSLILESASTNQTSMYLCASSFPDSKETQYFGPGTRLLVL.

This clonotype was counted a few times. This chain links TRBV29-1 with TRBJ1-1; D not certain. This CDR3 spans 11 amino acids. The germline V and J ends were trimmed by 4 bases and 1 base, with 4 bases remaining between them. Per the germline V gene, CDR1 is SQVTM and CDR2 is ANQGSEA. The CDR3 nucleotides are TGCAGCGTTGTGGGGAACACTGAAGCTTTCTTT. Its protein product is CSVVGNTEAFF.

The rearrangement joins TRBV28 to TRBJ2-7; no clear D gene. V was shortened by 4 bases and J by 3 bases, with 10 bases between the two germline ends. The CDR3 contains 13 residues. CDR1 is MDHEN and CDR2 is SYDVKM in the germline V gene. CDR3 amino acids: CASSSVGFYEQYF. The CDR3 DNA reads as TGTGCCAGCAGTTCGGTAGGTTTCTACGAGCAGTACTTC.

This clonotype came up a few times. The chain couples TRBV5-1 to TRBJ2-7; perhaps TRBD1 as D (6 bases). Trimming took off 3 bases at V and 5 bases at J, with 15 bases between the two ends. The CDR3 sequence is 14 residues long. Germline CDR1 and CDR2: SGHRS and YFSETQ. The CDR3 nucleotides are TGCGCCAGCAGCTGGGCCCCAGGGGTTGACGAGCAGTACTTC. Its translation is CASSWAPGVDEQYF.

This chain links TRBV6-5 with TRBJ1-5; TRBD1 might be the D (5 bases). Germline-derived CDR1 and CDR2 are MNHEY and SVGAGI. V was cut by 2 bases and J by 6 bases, with 14 bases left in between. This CDR3 contains 15 residues. The CDR3 DNA sequence: TGTGCCAGCAGTTACGCACGCATTGGGGCTCAGCCCCAGCATTTT. As protein: CASSYARIGAQPQHF.

This clonotype is a singleton in its sample. V gene TRBV7-9 combines with J gene TRBJ1-3; D is perhaps TRBD1 (6 bases). The CDR3 spans 16 residues. Germline V gives CDR1 SEHNR, CDR2 FQNEAQ (reference sequence). V lost 4 bases, J lost 2 bases, and 15 bases lay in between. CDR3 in amino acids: CASSSGQNPPGNTIYF. DNA of the CDR3: TGTGCCAGCAGCTCCGGACAGAACCCACCTGGAAACACCATATATTTT.

V gene TRBV20-1 combines with J gene TRBJ1-5; unclear D gene. The CDR3 extends over 11 amino acids. CDR1 is DFQATT and CDR2 is SNEGSKA in the germline V gene (reference sequence). Trimming stripped 4 bases from V and 4 bases from J, with 5 bases between. DNA for the CDR3: TGCAGTGCTATAGGAAATCAGCCCCAGCATTTT. Its translation is CSAIGNQPQHF.

V gene TRBV12-3 or TRBV12-4 combines with J gene TRBJ2-1, with 13 bases identical to TRBD2. The CDR3 is 17 residues long. V shed 4 bases and J 0 bases; nucleotides not matched to a gene: 3. The CDR3 region has the DNA TGTGCCAGCAGTTCCGGGACTAGCGGGGCCTCCTACAATGAGCAGTTCTTC. Translation gives CASSSGTSGASYNEQFF.

This clonotype appeared once. The chain is built from TRBV7-2 and TRBJ2-1; D is uncertain. Germline V lookup: CDR1 SGHTA, CDR2 FQGNSA. The CDR3 is made up of 13 amino acids. Trimming stripped 2 bases from V and 5 bases from J, with 7 bases between. Here the CDR3 DNA reads TGTGCCAGCAGCTTATCCAGGAACAATGAGCAGTTCTTC. It is translated as CASSLSRNNEQFF. Full variable domain (rest looked up from reference TRBV7-2 and TRBJ2-1): GAGVSQSPSNKVTEKGKDVELRCDPISGHTALYWYRQSLGQGLEFLIYFQGNSAPDKSGLPSDRFSAERTGGSVSTLTIQRTQQEDSAVYLCASSLSRNNEQFFGPGTRLTVL.

This clonotype occurred a few times. The chain couples TRBV6-2 or TRBV6-3 to TRBJ2-2; 9 bases line up with TRBD2. This CDR3 contains 12 residues. The germline V gene has CDR1 MNHEY and CDR2 SVGEGT. Trimming cost V 8 bases and J 7 bases; bases outside gene matches: 2. The CDR3 loop is CASGSGGGELFF. CDR3 in DNA: TGTGCCAGCGGTAGCGGGGGCGGGGAGCTGTTTTTT.

V usage is TRBV6-1 and J usage is TRBJ1-5, with D unresolved. The CDR3 totals 11 residues. Germline lookup yields CDR1 MNHNS and CDR2 SASEGT. The V end lost 8 bases, the J end lost 4 bases, and 6 bases lay between the germline ends. CDR3 sequence reads: CASARNQPQHF. For the CDR3, the DNA is TGTGCCAGCGCGAGGAATCAGCCCCAGCATTTT.

The sample holds a few counts of this clonotype. The CDR3 is CASSWGAFDTQYF. The CDR3, as DNA: TGTGCCAGCAGCTGGGGGGCCTTCGATACGCAGTATTTT. The chain links TRBV7-2 to TRBJ2-3, with D possibly called TRBD1 or TRBD2 (6 bases each). Germline V gene lookup returns CDR1 SGHTA and CDR2 FQGNSA. There are 13 residues in the CDR3. Trimming took off 4 bases at V and 6 bases at J, with 11 bases between the two ends.

The sample holds a few counts of this clonotype. V and J are TRBV3-1 and TRBJ2-3, with D hard to call. The CDR3 totals 16 residues. Trimming stripped 0 bases from V and 1 base from J, with 11 bases between. Germline CDR1 is LGHDT and CDR2 is YNNKEL (reference sequence). The CDR3 here is CASSQDRSRGTDTQYF. DNA for the CDR3: TGTGCCAGCAGCCAAGATCGGAGTAGAGGCACAGATACGCAGTATTTT.

The V and J genes are TRBV20-1 and TRBJ1-5, with D possibly TRBD1 on 5 matching bases. Trimming removed 1 base at V and 3 bases at J, with 10 bases between. There are 14 residues in the CDR3. Per the germline V gene, CDR1 is DFQATT and CDR2 is SNEGSKA (reference sequence). The CDR3 reads CSARVGRTNQPQHF. CDR3 DNA: TGCAGTGCTAGAGTGGGACGGACCAATCAGCCCCAGCATTTT.

The chain recombines TRBV7-8 with TRBJ2-1; D possibly corresponds to TRBD2 (5 bases). Germline CDR1 SGHVS, CDR2 FQNEAQ. Trimming pared 5 bases from V and 5 bases from J, leaving 13 bases between. The CDR3 is made up of 14 amino acids. The CDR3 is CASSPWTGNNEQFF. DNA of the CDR3: TGTGCCAGCAGCCCCTGGACGGGGAACAATGAGCAGTTCTTC.

This clonotype is a singleton in its sample. The chain carries TRBV5-1 and TRBJ1-1; weak D call: TRBD1 (5 bases). The CDR3 totals 15 residues. V gave up 4 bases and J gave up 1 base, with 14 bases separating them. CDR1 and CDR2 from the germline V gene are SGHRS and YFSETQ. The CDR3 spells CASSALGGGNTEAFF. CDR3 DNA sequence: TGCGCCAGCAGCGCCCTTGGGGGGGGGAACACTGAAGCTTTCTTT.

The table lists this clonotype with a few counts. The chain combines TRBV5-6 with TRBJ2-2, with D perhaps TRBD1 (6 bases). Trimming took 1 base from V and 0 from J, leaving 10 bases between them. There are 16 residues in the CDR3. Germline lookup yields CDR1 SGHDT and CDR2 YYEEEE. The CDR3 DNA follows: TGTGCCAGCAGCTTGTATGGGGGCTCGAACACCGGGGAGCTGTTTTTT. It translates to CASSLYGGSNTGELFF.

The rearrangement joins TRBV7-2 to TRBJ2-1; D remains unclear. In germline, CDR1 is SGHTA, CDR2 FQGNSA. V lost 3 bases and J lost 5, with 11 bases in between. The CDR3 totals 14 residues. In nucleotides, the CDR3 is TGTGCCAGCAGCTTTCTACGGGCCCACAATGAGCAGTTCTTC. Its protein is CASSFLRAHNEQFF. Based on the CDR3 plus reference TRBV7-2 and TRBJ2-1, the full variable domain is GAGVSQSPSNKVTEKGKDVELRCDPISGHTALYWYRQSLGQGLEFLIYFQGNSAPDKSGLPSDRFSAERTGGSVSTLTIQRTQQEDSAVYLCASSFLRAHNEQFFGPGTRLTVL.

The CDR3 DNA reads TGCGCCAGCAGCCAAGTCCCAACAGTCAATGGCTACACCTTC. Its translation: CASSQVPTVNGYTF. This chain joins TRBV4-1 and TRBJ1-2, with D hard to call. Trimming shortened V by 1 base and J by 6 bases, and 12 bases separated the two germline ends. This CDR3 comprises 14 residues. Germline V gene sequence: CDR1 MGHRA, CDR2 YSYEKL.

The CDR3 spells CASSLAGGVGQPQHF. CDR3 nucleotide sequence: TGTGCCAGCAGCTTGGCAGGGGGTGTAGGGCAGCCCCAGCATTTT. The V and J genes are TRBV5-6 and TRBJ1-5, with TRBD1 identical over 7 bases. The ends lost 0 bases at V and 7 bases at J; junction bases unmatched: 7. CDR3 length equals 15 residues. Germline values: CDR1 SGHDT, CDR2 YYEEEE.

The chain has TRBV29-1 and TRBJ1-3; D is uncertain. This CDR3 has 13 amino acids. V lost 7 bases to trimming and J lost 1 base, with 11 bases between them. Germline CDR1 is SQVTM and CDR2 is ANQGSEA. The CDR3 DNA is TGCAGCGCCCGAGGTCGTTCTGGAAACACCATATATTTT. It codes for CSARGRSGNTIYF.

The rearrangement joins TRBV20-1 to TRBJ2-7; D is perhaps TRBD1 (6 bases). This CDR3 is 13 amino acids long. V lost 1 base, J lost 3 bases, and 10 bases lay in between. In germline, CDR1 is DFQATT, CDR2 SNEGSKA (reference sequence). For the CDR3, the DNA is TGCAGTGCTAGAGGTGACAGGCTCTACGAGCAGTACTTC. It encodes CSARGDRLYEQYF.

J is TRBJ2-7 and V is TRBV7-2, with 8 bases fitting TRBD1. V was pared by 5 bases and J by 2 bases, with 8 bases of the junction left unmatched. The CDR3 is 15 residues long. Germline CDR1 is SGHTA and CDR2 is FQGNSA. The CDR3 spells CASSVTGGTPYEQYF. The CDR3 DNA reads TGTGCCAGCAGCGTAACAGGGGGGACTCCCTACGAGCAGTACTTC. Complete variable domain (other parts from reference TRBV7-2 and TRBJ2-7): GAGVSQSPSNKVTEKGKDVELRCDPISGHTALYWYRQSLGQGLEFLIYFQGNSAPDKSGLPSDRFSAERTGGSVSTLTIQRTQQEDSAVYLCASSVTGGTPYEQYFGPGTRLTVT.